This paragraph reports one T cell receptor (beta chain). This CDR3 region has 12 residues. Germline CDR1 reads SGHRS; CDR2 reads YFSETQ. The data were taken from a study of monozygotic twins with inflammatory bowel disease. Following a re-call of the 5' RACE reads, TCRdb has one entry per CDR3 protein and lacks DNA. The sample yields 150,000 to 200,000 distinct CDR3 sequences, of which the top ten take up 7.4%. Sequencing input: blood. The chain uses TRBV5-1 and TRBJ2-1. This sequence was found in a human donor with ulcerative colitis or Crohn's disease, or a healthy co-twin of an affected twin (not recorded which). The CDR3 sequence: CASSFLYNEQFF.